Below, 6 T cell receptor beta chains from the same sample are listed, as sequenced in a study of T cell changes during pregnancy in multiple sclerosis. Libraries were prepared by immunoSEQ multiplex PCR; TCRdb keeps only in-frame clonotypes and omits some of them. The table includes approximately 100,000 clones, around 91% detected once. The sample in question was peripheral blood, obtained after pregnancy. These receptors were taken from a female donor with multiple sclerosis, enrolled in a pregnancy study.

V and J are TRBV19 and TRBJ1-5, with 9 bases matching TRBD1. The CDR3 is 15 amino acids. Trimming at V came to 6 bases and at J to 4 bases, leaving 7 bases not matched to a gene. Germline-derived CDR1 and CDR2 are LNHDA and SQIVND (reference sequence). The CDR3: CASRTDRGGNQPQHF. In DNA, the CDR3 is TGTGCCAGTAGAACGGACAGGGGAGGAAATCAGCCCCAGCATTTT.

The J gene is TRBJ2-5, the V gene TRBV10-2; no firm D call. V was trimmed by 8 bases and J by 3 bases, leaving 4 bases between them. Germline CDR1 reads WSHSY; CDR2 reads SAAADI. The CDR3 loop spans 10 amino acids. CDR3 nucleotide sequence: TGCGCCAGCGGAGAAGAGACCCAGTACTTC. It codes for CASGEETQYF.

The CDR3 region is CASSRRTSGGADTGELFF. The CDR3, as DNA: TGTGCCAGCAGCCGCCGGACTAGCGGGGGGGCTGACACCGGGGAGCTGTTTTTT. The rearrangement joins TRBV9 to TRBJ2-2; 15 bases line up with TRBD2. CDR3 length: 18 amino acids. Germline V gives CDR1 SGDLS, CDR2 YYNGEE. With V trimmed by 4 bases and J by 3 bases, 7 bases remained unmatched.

The chain combines TRBV5-1 with TRBJ2-5, with 8 bases that match TRBD1. In germline, CDR1 is SGHRS, CDR2 YFSETQ. The CDR3 is made up of 13 amino acids. After removal of 5 bases from V and 5 bases from J, the junction contained 5 bases not matched to a gene. The CDR3 bases are TGCGCCAGCAGACGCGGACAGGGTGAGACCCAGTACTTC. It is translated as CASRRGQGETQYF.

This chain uses TRBV2 with TRBJ1-4; the match to TRBD1 covers 7 bases. This CDR3 comprises 14 residues. J was trimmed by 2 bases and V by 6 bases; bases with no gene match: 3. CDR1 and CDR2 from the germline V gene are SNHLY and FYNNEI. The DNA of the CDR3 is TGTGCCAGCAGCCTGACAGGGACTAATGAAAAACTGTTTTTT. Protein: CASSLTGTNEKLFF. The full variable domain, in which reference TRBV2 and TRBJ1-4 provide the parts outside the CDR3, is EPEVTQTPSHQVTQMGQEVILRCVPISNHLYFYWYRQILGQKVEFLVSFYNNEISEKSEIFDDQFSVERPDGSNFTLKIRSTKLEDSAMYFCASSLTGTNEKLFFGSGTQLSVL.

The chain combines TRBV5-1 with TRBJ2-7, with a tentative D call TRBD1 (6 bases). V was trimmed by 0 bases and J by 4 bases, leaving 14 bases between them. Germline V gene data show CDR1 as SGHRS and CDR2 as YFSETQ. CDR3 length equals 15 residues. The CDR3 sequence is CASSLVAAGVYEQYF. Written as DNA, the CDR3 is TGCGCCAGCAGCTTGGTGGCCGCAGGGGTATACGAGCAGTACTTC. The variable domain in full, with the rest retrieved from reference TRBV5-1 and TRBJ2-7, is KAGVTQTPRYLIKTRGQQVTLSCSPISGHRSVSWYQQTPGQGLQFLFEYFSETQRNKGNFPGRFSGRQFSNSRSEMNVSTLELGDSALYLCASSLVAAGVYEQYFGPGTRLTVT.